This paragraph reports one TCR beta chain. Its antigen is currently unknown. This sample is drawn from a study of cytomegalovirus exposure and HLA in healthy donors. PCR used 60 Vbeta primers and 13 Jbeta primers. The protocol was immunoSEQ multiplex PCR, while the TCRdb copy is restricted to in-frame clones and leaves out a portion. The sample has about 120,000 clones; approximately 80% are singletons. General study findings and limits: Later analysis identified several of the most significant clusters that appeared linked to common viral pathogens. In a later analysis, a missense DCLRE1C variant was linked to TCR beta V- and J-gene trimming.

Sequencing input: PBMCs. The TCR sequence derives from a woman in her 40s in good health and CMV-seronegative.

Written as DNA, the CDR3 is TGTGCCAGCAGGCAGGGGACAACTAATGAAAAACTGTTTTTT. Translated: CASRQGTTNEKLFF. V and J are TRBV6-1 and TRBJ1-4; a possible D gene is TRBD1 (6 bases). The CDR3 is 14 residues long. The V and J ends lost 6 bases and 0 bases respectively, with 8 bases between them. CDR1 MNHNS and CDR2 SASEGT come from the germline V gene.